This T cell receptor beta chain stems from a study of blood T cell repertoires in COVID-19. The wider study: Whether acute or convalescent, the COVID-19 samples came from the United States, Italy and Spain.

TCRdb's copy holds only in-frame clones and misses some; the assay was immunoSEQ multiplex PCR. The sample records about 350,000 clones, roughly 87% being singletons. Living in about two dozen US areas, the participants were between roughly 18 and 90 years of age. Two negative PCRs, clearance, or symptom resolution characterized the recovered Cohort 3 donors. The germline V gene encodes CDR1 SGHRS and CDR2 YFSETQ. The CDR3 is 14 residues long. V gave up 5 bases and J gave up 0 bases, with 10 bases separating them. This rearrangement joins TRBV5-1 to TRBJ2-3; TRBD2 might be the D (6 bases). This receptor was identified in a woman in her 30s who had recovered from COVID-19. Sequenced material: PBMCs or T cells enriched from blood (not recorded which). CDR3 DNA sequence: TGCGCCAGCAGAACGGGGGAGAGCACAGATACGCAGTATTTT. Protein product: CASRTGESTDTQYF.